These 2 T cell receptor beta chains were all obtained from the same sample, sequenced in a study of vaccination effects on CD4 cells after COVID-19. With the ViraFEST assay, the study expanded antigen-specific CD4+ T cells using viral peptide pools, then sequenced them. Culturing for 9 to 10 days preceded CD4+ T cell isolation. All study participants received two doses of BNT162b2 or mRNA-1273 vaccine. Here immunoSEQ multiplex PCR was the method, and the copy in TCRdb shows in-frame clones only, minus some. Of 25,000 to 35,000 clones listed, roughly 85% are singletons. For these receptors, no antigen is known. The input for sequencing was CD4+ T cells from PBMCs cultured with HCoV-NL63 spike peptides, taken after COVID-19 vaccination. The receptor source for this set is a human donor who received a COVID-19 vaccine. Some clones in this sample may be carry-over from other donors' samples.

This chain uses TRBV24-1 with TRBJ2-5; TRBD1 might be the D (6 bases). The V end was cut by 5 bases, the J end by 2 bases, with 14 bases between. Germline CDR1 is KGHDR and CDR2 is SFDVKD. The CDR3 is 15 amino acids. The CDR3 DNA reads as TGTGCCACCAGTGCCCTACAGGGCCTACAAGAGACCCAGTACTTC. Translation gives CATSALQGLQETQYF.

J is TRBJ1-4 and V is TRBV7-8, with D possibly being TRBD1 (6 bases). Germline CDR1 is SGHVS and CDR2 is FQNEAQ. V lost 1 base, J lost 7 bases, and 16 bases lay in between. This CDR3 contains 16 residues. The CDR3 nucleotides read TGTGCCAGCAGCTTAGGAGGTGCAGGGGTTGGTGAAAAACTGTTTTTT. Amino acid sequence: CASSLGGAGVGEKLFF.